The rows below give T cell receptor beta chains drawn from one sample of a study of CD8 T cells in Susac syndrome. From the immunoSEQ multiplex PCR reads, TCRdb called clonotypes with MiXCR, one entry per CDR3 protein. The repertoire holds 400,000 to 550,000 distinct CDR3 sequences, with around 83% as singletons. Sample: CD8+ T cells from PBMCs. These receptors all stem from a human donor with multiple sclerosis. Both conserved end residues are trimmed from each CDR3. D genes are given only for firm matches.

V gene: TRBV5-5
D gene: NA
CDR3 length: 12
J gene: TRBJ1-1
CDR3 protein: ASSLFSGFLEAF

V gene: TRBV20-1
D gene: NA
CDR3 length: 11
J gene: TRBJ2-1
CDR3 protein: SAYAGSASEQF

V gene: TRBV19
D gene: TRBD1
CDR3 length: 12
J gene: TRBJ2-4
CDR3 protein: ASSMGDRGNIQY

V gene: TRBV19
D gene: NA
CDR3 length: 15
J gene: TRBJ2-3
CDR3 protein: ASSRLPLALDADTQY

V gene: TRBV4-1
D gene: TRBD1
CDR3 length: 13
J gene: TRBJ2-7
CDR3 protein: ASSQSDRGLYEQY

V gene: TRBV5-1
D gene: NA
CDR3 length: 14
J gene: TRBJ1-4
CDR3 protein: ASSQPDVDPNEKLF

V gene: TRBV2
D gene: TRBD2
CDR3 length: 13
J gene: TRBJ2-5
CDR3 protein: ASTLGEGGQETQY

V gene: TRBV10-1
D gene: NA
CDR3 length: 12
J gene: TRBJ2-5
CDR3 protein: ATSDSQEGETQY

V gene: TRBV7-9
D gene: TRBD1
CDR3 length: 12
J gene: TRBJ1-1
CDR3 protein: ASSETGGGTEAF

V gene: TRBV7-6
D gene: TRBD2
CDR3 length: 16
J gene: TRBJ2-2
CDR3 protein: ASSGETSGGSNTGELF

V gene: TRBV29-1
D gene: NA
CDR3 length: 11
J gene: TRBJ1-2
CDR3 protein: SVVGDFDYGYT

V gene: TRBV28
D gene: NA
CDR3 length: 12
J gene: TRBJ2-1
CDR3 protein: ASSLSQRAYEQF

V gene: TRBV12-5
D gene: TRBD1
CDR3 length: 14
J gene: TRBJ1-1
CDR3 protein: ASGQGQGTLNTEAF

V gene: TRBV29-1
D gene: NA
CDR3 length: 9
J gene: TRBJ1-2
CDR3 protein: GVGGNCGYT

V gene: TRBV13
D gene: NA
CDR3 length: 16
J gene: TRBJ2-1
CDR3 protein: ASSLVMGLDAPYNEQF

V gene: TRBV6-2/TRBV6-3
D gene: NA
CDR3 length: 13
J gene: TRBJ2-7
CDR3 protein: ASSQLREGAYEQY

V gene: TRBV30
D gene: NA
CDR3 length: 11
J gene: TRBJ2-7
CDR3 protein: AWSPNFDYEQY

V gene: TRBV30
D gene: NA
CDR3 length: 11
J gene: TRBJ2-2
CDR3 protein: AWSVSNTGELF

V gene: TRBV5-1
D gene: NA
CDR3 length: 15
J gene: TRBJ2-1
CDR3 protein: ASSPQDGGLSYNEQF

V gene: TRBV7-9
D gene: TRBD1
CDR3 length: 17
J gene: TRBJ2-7
CDR3 protein: ASSLDGRWDRTLPYEQY

V gene: TRBV5-1
D gene: NA
CDR3 length: 16
J gene: TRBJ2-7
CDR3 protein: ASSFILNTGDLHYEQY

V gene: TRBV28
D gene: NA
CDR3 length: 10
J gene: TRBJ1-1
CDR3 protein: ASTQEDTEAF